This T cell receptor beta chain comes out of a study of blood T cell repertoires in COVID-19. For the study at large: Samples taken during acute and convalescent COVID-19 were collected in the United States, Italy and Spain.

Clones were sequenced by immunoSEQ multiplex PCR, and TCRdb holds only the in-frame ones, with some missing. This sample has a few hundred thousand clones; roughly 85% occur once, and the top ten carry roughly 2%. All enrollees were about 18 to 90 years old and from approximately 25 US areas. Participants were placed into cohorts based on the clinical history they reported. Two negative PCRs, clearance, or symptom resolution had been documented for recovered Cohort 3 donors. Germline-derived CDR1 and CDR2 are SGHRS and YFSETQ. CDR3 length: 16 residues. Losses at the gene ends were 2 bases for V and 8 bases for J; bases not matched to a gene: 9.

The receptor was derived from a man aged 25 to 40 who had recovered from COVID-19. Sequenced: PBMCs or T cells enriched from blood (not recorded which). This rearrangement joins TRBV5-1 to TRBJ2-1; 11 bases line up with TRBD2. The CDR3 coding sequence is TGCGCCAGCAGCTTATCTCTAGCGGGGGGAGACGATGAGCAGTTCTTC. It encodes CASSLSLAGGDDEQFF. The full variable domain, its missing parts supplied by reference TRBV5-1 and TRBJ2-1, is KAGVTQTPRYLIKTRGQQVTLSCSPISGHRSVSWYQQTPGQGLQFLFEYFSETQRNKGNFPGRFSGRQFSNSRSEMNVSTLELGDSALYLCASSLSLAGGDDEQFFGPGTRLTVL.